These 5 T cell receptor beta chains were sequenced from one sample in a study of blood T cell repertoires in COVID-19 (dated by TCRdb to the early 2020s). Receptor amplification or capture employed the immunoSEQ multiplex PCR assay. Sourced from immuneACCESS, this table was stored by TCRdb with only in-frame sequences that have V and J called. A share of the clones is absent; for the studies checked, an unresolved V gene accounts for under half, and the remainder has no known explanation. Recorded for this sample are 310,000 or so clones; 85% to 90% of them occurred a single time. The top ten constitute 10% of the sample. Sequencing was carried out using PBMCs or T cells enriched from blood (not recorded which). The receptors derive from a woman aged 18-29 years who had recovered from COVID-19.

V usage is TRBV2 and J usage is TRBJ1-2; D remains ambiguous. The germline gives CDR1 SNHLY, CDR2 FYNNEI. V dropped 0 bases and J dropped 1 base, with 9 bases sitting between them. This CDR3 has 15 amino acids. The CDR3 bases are TGTGCCAGCAGTGAAGCGCCCCGGGTTAACTATGGCTACACCTTC. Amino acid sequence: CASSEAPRVNYGYTF.

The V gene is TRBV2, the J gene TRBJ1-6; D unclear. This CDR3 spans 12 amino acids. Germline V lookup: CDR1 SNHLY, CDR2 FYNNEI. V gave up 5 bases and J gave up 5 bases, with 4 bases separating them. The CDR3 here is CASSLHNSPLHF. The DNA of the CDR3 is TGTGCCAGCAGTCTACATAATTCACCCCTCCACTTT.

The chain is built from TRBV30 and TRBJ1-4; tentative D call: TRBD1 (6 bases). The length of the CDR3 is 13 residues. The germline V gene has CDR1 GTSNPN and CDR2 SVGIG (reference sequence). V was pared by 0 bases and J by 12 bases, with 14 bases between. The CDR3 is CAWSVGGGGELFF. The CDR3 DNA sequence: TGTGCCTGGAGTGTAGGGGGGGGAGGGGAACTGTTTTTT.

The CDR3: CASRPLANYGYTF. The CDR3 DNA is TGTGCCAGCAGACCACTAGCTAACTATGGCTACACCTTC. The V call is TRBV6-5, the J call TRBJ1-2, with unresolved D. The germline V gene encodes CDR1 MNHEY and CDR2 SVGAGI. Trimming left V 6 bases short and J 0 bases short, with 8 bases between. This CDR3 region has 13 residues.

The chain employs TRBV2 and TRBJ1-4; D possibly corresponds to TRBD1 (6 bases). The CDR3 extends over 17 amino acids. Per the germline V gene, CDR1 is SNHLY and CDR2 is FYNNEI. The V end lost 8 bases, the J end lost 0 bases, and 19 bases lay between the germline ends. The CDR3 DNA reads TGTGCCAGCGAACCTGGAAGACAGGTTGCAACTAATGAAAAACTGTTTTTT. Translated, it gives CASEPGRQVATNEKLFF.